This T cell receptor (beta chain) appears in the sequencing data of a study of T cell responses to AZD1222 COVID-19 vaccine. Whole-study results and caveats: The peak T cell response came first, and repertoires were sampled only after it.

Clones were sequenced by immunoSEQ multiplex PCR, and TCRdb holds only the in-frame ones, with some missing. The top ten clones hold under 6.5% of a sample with 110,000 or so clones, 88% of them seen once. The CDR3 loop spans 17 amino acids. From germline, CDR1 is SGHNT and CDR2 YENEEA. J gave up 0 bases and V 5 bases, and 9 bases lay outside the gene matches. About this clone: No antigen is known for it.

The source of this sequence is an adult who received the AZD1222 COVID-19 vaccine. V is TRBV11-3 and J is TRBJ2-1; 8 nucleotides align to TRBD1. The sequences come from peripheral blood, collected 28 days after the second AZD1222 dose. As DNA, the CDR3 is TGTGCCAGCAGCCCAAGACAGGGGCAGAGCTCCTACAATGAGCAGTTCTTC. It specifies CASSPRQGQSSYNEQFF.